This record concerns one T cell receptor beta chain sequence. V lost 8 bases to trimming and J lost 7 bases; unmatched junction nucleotides: 9. CDR1 and CDR2 (germline): LNHDA, SQIVND (reference sequence). The CDR3 covers 14 residues. The data were obtained in a study of blood T cell repertoires in COVID-19. Across the whole study: Acute and convalescent COVID-19 specimens originated in the United States, Italy and Spain. Sources were T cells, B-cell-depleted T cells, or PBMCs; the material itself was cDNA or gDNA.

Original data processing: Nucleated cell number was recorded as an estimate derived from reference gene primer amplification. This table comes from immunoSEQ multiplex PCR, and its TCRdb copy is limited to in-frame clones, with some not included. Clone size and V and J calls were adopted from that table, with D and trimming inferred from the DNA. The repertoire holds 200,000 to 250,000 clones, around 90% seen once, with 1.5% in the top ten. The rearrangement links TRBV19 to TRBJ1-5, with 9 bases that match TRBD1. This sequence originates from a man aged 18-30 years with active or convalescent COVID-19. The sequencing sample was made of peripheral blood. The CDR3 nucleotides are TGTGCCAGTTGGACAGGGGAGAGGAGGCAGCCCCAGCATTTT. Translating it yields CASWTGERRQPQHF. Drawing the rest from reference TRBV19 and TRBJ1-5, the complete variable domain is DGGITQSPKYLFRKEGQNVTLSCEQNLNHDAMYWYRQDPGQGLRLIYYSQIVNDFQKGDIAEGYSVSREKKESFPLTVTSAQKNPTAFYLCASWTGERRQPQHFGDGTRLSIL.